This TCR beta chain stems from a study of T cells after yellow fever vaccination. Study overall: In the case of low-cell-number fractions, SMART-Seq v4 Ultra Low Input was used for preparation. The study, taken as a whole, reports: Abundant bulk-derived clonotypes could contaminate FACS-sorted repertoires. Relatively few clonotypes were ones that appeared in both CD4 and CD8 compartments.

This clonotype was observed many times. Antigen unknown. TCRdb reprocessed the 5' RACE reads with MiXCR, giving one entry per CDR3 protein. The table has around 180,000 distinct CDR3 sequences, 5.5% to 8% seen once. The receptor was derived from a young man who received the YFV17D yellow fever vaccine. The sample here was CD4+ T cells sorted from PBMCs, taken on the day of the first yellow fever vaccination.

The CDR3 region is CASSRTSGGAGADTQYF. CDR3 bases: TGTGCCAGCAGCCGGACTAGCGGGGGGGCGGGGGCAGATACGCAGTATTTT. V is TRBV7-2 and J is TRBJ2-3, with TRBD2 matching over 15 bases. The CDR3 runs to 17 residues. V lost 5 bases, J lost 4 bases, and 7 bases stayed unmatched. In germline, CDR1 is SGHTA, CDR2 FQGNSA.